This T cell receptor (beta chain) was identified during a study of blood T cell repertoires in COVID-19 (dated by TCRdb to about 2020). With respect to the entire study: The collaborator samples originated in the United States, Italy and Spain and spanned the acute and convalescent phases of COVID-19. Nearly every sample came with metadata listing a de-identified subject ID, COVID-19 status, age in years and sex. The repertoires were released in a freely available public database intended as a resource for research on the immune response to SARS-CoV-2. The prospective study material was composed of cDNA or gDNA derived from T cells, B-cell-depleted T cells, or PBMCs. Deeply sampled blood TCRbeta repertoires from subjects exposed to, actively infected with, or recovered from COVID-19 were included in the dataset. The samples were drawn from the first 160 participants of the ongoing ImmuneRACE study and from 1,254 subjects provided by 6 global collaborators. Where available, HLA class I and class II types were obtained from metadata supplied by the sample provider rather than from assay-based typing.

A word on this clone: Its binding antigen is unknown. Base-call qualities are not available, and no considerably larger clone is one nucleotide away.

Whole blood was collected in K2EDTA tubes by collaborating institutions according to the institutions' own protocols. Collaborator samples were shipped for TCRbeta analysis as frozen whole blood, isolated PBMCs, or DNA extracted from either sample type. The immunoSEQ Assay, a bias-controlled multiplex PCR, was used to amplify TCRbeta CDR3 regions from genomic DNA. Under the source paper's analysis protocol: Nucleated cell counts per sample were estimated from amplification of reference gene primers within the assay. To quantify the absolute abundance of each unique TCRbeta CDR3 rearrangement, sequence reads were collapsed and filtered. For each sample, productive Simpson clonality was calculated as the square root of Simpson's diversity index over productive rearrangements. The table comes from immuneACCESS by way of TCRdb, which keeps in-frame sequences with V and J called. Part of the clones is missing from these tables; in studies checked, under half for an unresolved V gene and the rest for unknown reasons. V and J calls plus clone size are reproduced from that table; the DNA served to infer D and trimming. The sample table lists 150,000 or so clones, about four fifths of them with a count of one. Of the sample, roughly 15% falls within the top ten clones.

General conclusions and limits of the study: The quantity of clinical and demographic metadata differed by source and by participant and was supplied without curation.

Relative to germline, V is missing 4 bases and J is missing 9 bases, with 13 bases of the junction outside any gene match. CDR1 SGDLS and CDR2 YYNGEE are derived from the germline V gene. Spanning cysteine to phenylalanine, the CDR3 consists of 15 amino acids. Of the read, only the CDR3 DNA is kept; its 45 bases are in frame from base 1. Recombination connected TRBV9 to TRBJ2-1, and TRBD2 matches 7 of the central bases. This clonotype was obtained from a human donor with acute or convalescent COVID-19. The donor label of this sample is uncertain. The sequencing input was peripheral blood. For the CDR3, the sequence is CASSPDMRGFGEQFF. The DNA reads as follows: TGTGCCAGCAGCCCAGATATGCGGGGGTTTGGTGAGCAGTTCTTC.